The 25 T cell receptor beta chains in this list originate from one sample, sequenced in a study of blood T cell repertoires in COVID-19 (dated by TCRdb to the early 2020s). Libraries came from the immunoSEQ multiplex PCR assay. Entries here come from immuneACCESS through TCRdb and include only in-frame sequences with V and J called. Some clones fail to appear in such tables; in the studies checked, an unresolved V gene covers under half of the shortfall, and the cause of the remainder is unknown. The sample table holds 150,000 to 200,000 clones, of which roughly 84% were seen once. 5.5% to 8% of the sample is held by the ten biggest clonotypes. The sequencing input was peripheral blood. The receptors originated from a man aged 50-59 years with active or convalescent COVID-19.

The chain carries TRBV9 and TRBJ2-2, with D possibly TRBD2 on 5 matching bases. The germline CDR1 and CDR2 sequences are SGDLS and YYNGEE. V was trimmed by 0 bases and J by 8 bases, leaving 8 bases between them. The length of the CDR3 is 13 residues. CDR3 nucleotide sequence: TGTGCCAGCAGCGTAGCTACTAGAGGGGAGCTGTTTTTT. As protein: CASSVATRGELFF.

This clone was observed a single time. V and J are TRBV2 and TRBJ2-5; D is possibly TRBD2 (6 bases). This CDR3 contains 15 residues. Trimming removed 6 bases at V and 5 bases at J, with 19 bases between. From germline, CDR1 is SNHLY and CDR2 FYNNEI. CDR3 protein: CASRNQRRGGETQYF. The CDR3 DNA is TGTGCCAGCAGGAACCAGCGGCGGGGCGGGGAGACCCAGTACTTC.

The chain carries TRBV2 and TRBJ1-5; D uncertain. The germline gives CDR1 SNHLY, CDR2 FYNNEI. Trimming removed 2 bases from V and 3 bases from J, with 8 bases in between. The CDR3 length is 14 residues. Written as DNA, the CDR3 is TGTGCCAGCAGTGAACGAGGGTTCAATCAGCCCCAGCATTTT. This translates into CASSERGFNQPQHF. Based on the CDR3 plus reference TRBV2 and TRBJ1-5, the full variable domain is EPEVTQTPSHQVTQMGQEVILRCVPISNHLYFYWYRQILGQKVEFLVSFYNNEISEKSEIFDDQFSVERPDGSNFTLKIRSTKLEDSAMYFCASSERGFNQPQHFGDGTRLSIL.

The chain recombines TRBV4-1 with TRBJ2-1, with D possibly TRBD2 on 6 matching bases. Germline-derived CDR1 and CDR2 are MGHRA and YSYEKL. V shed 1 base and J shed 0 bases, with 16 bases lying between them. The CDR3 contains 18 residues. The CDR3 protein is CASSQVGGDLNSYNEQFF. CDR3 nucleotide sequence: TGCGCCAGCAGCCAAGTTGGTGGGGACTTAAACTCCTACAATGAGCAGTTCTTC.

This clone was picked up one time. V and J are TRBV2 and TRBJ1-2; no clear D. In germline, CDR1 is SNHLY, CDR2 FYNNEI. Trimming cost V 2 bases and J 5 bases, with 6 bases left between them. CDR3 length equals 12 residues. The CDR3 region is CASSESLYGYTF. CDR3 DNA sequence: TGTGCCAGCAGTGAATCCCTATATGGCTACACCTTC.

The genes are TRBV13 and TRBJ2-7; D is unclear. The CDR3 runs 16 residues. Trimming stripped 5 bases from V and 5 bases from J, with 22 bases between. Looked up from germline, CDR1 is PRHDT and CDR2 is FYEKMQ (reference sequence). The CDR3 loop reads CASSPPRSWAANEQYF. The CDR3 DNA sequence: TGTGCCAGCAGCCCTCCCCGGTCCTGGGCCGCGAACGAGCAGTACTTC.

This sequence joins TRBV5-1 and TRBJ2-5, with 8 bases that match TRBD2. The V gene's germline CDR1 is SGHRS and CDR2 YFSETQ. The CDR3 contains 15 residues. V was clipped by 0 bases and J by 2 bases; unmatched bases: 3. The CDR3 spells CASSLAGTSQETQYF. For the CDR3, the DNA is TGCGCCAGCAGCTTGGCCGGGACTAGTCAAGAGACCCAGTACTTC.

The rearrangement joins TRBV12-3 or TRBV12-4 to TRBJ2-7; D is unclear. The V and J ends lost 5 bases and 5 bases respectively, with 10 bases between them. This CDR3 is 12 amino acids long. The CDR3 nucleotides read TGTGCCAGCAGTCACCTTCTAGACGAGCAGTACTTC. It codes for CASSHLLDEQYF.

The V call is TRBV9, the J call TRBJ1-1; maybe TRBD1 (6 bases). The CDR3 is 15 amino acids. With 0 bases removed from V and 3 bases from J, the gap between germline ends came to 12 bases. Germline CDR1 reads SGDLS; CDR2 reads YYNGEE. In nucleotides, the CDR3 is TGTGCCAGCAGCGTAGTTCCAGGGGCGCACACTGAAGCTTTCTTT. Protein: CASSVVPGAHTEAFF.

The J gene is TRBJ1-4, the V gene TRBV15; 9 bases match TRBD1. This CDR3 comprises 14 residues. Losses at the gene ends were 0 bases for V and 10 bases for J; bases not matched to a gene: 3. From germline, CDR1 is LNHNV and CDR2 YYDKDF (reference sequence). CDR3 sequence reads: CATSREDRGGKLFF. In DNA form, the CDR3 reads TGTGCCACCAGCAGAGAGGACAGGGGAGGAAAACTGTTTTTT.

This clone was observed a single time. V is TRBV19 and J is TRBJ2-1; TRBD1 matches 8 bases. Germline CDR1 is LNHDA and CDR2 is SQIVND (reference sequence). After removal of 3 bases from V and 0 bases from J, the junction contained 7 bases not matched to a gene. The CDR3 contains 17 residues. CDR3 coding DNA: TGTGCCAGTAGTATGGCAGGGGGCCGTAGCTCCTACAATGAGCAGTTCTTC. Its translation: CASSMAGGRSSYNEQFF.

V and J are TRBV4-2 and TRBJ2-2; no clear D. V lost 0 bases to trimming and J lost 7 bases, with 6 bases between them. The CDR3 covers 13 residues. Looked up from germline, CDR1 is LGHNA and CDR2 is YNFKEQ. This CDR3 is CASSQDGGGELFF. CDR3 nucleotide sequence: TGTGCCAGCAGCCAAGACGGCGGCGGGGAGCTGTTTTTT.

This clone was counted once. The V gene is TRBV7-9, the J gene TRBJ1-1, with 7 bases that match TRBD1. Germline-derived CDR1 and CDR2 are SEHNR and FQNEAQ (reference sequence). Trimming removed 4 bases from V and 1 base from J; junction bases left unmatched: 3. The CDR3 extends over 14 amino acids. CDR3 bases: TGTGCCAGCAGCTCCGGGACAGCGAACACTGAAGCTTTCTTT. Amino acid sequence: CASSSGTANTEAFF.

The V and J genes are TRBV12-3 or TRBV12-4 and TRBJ1-6, with 8 bases that match TRBD1. J gave up 10 bases and V 3 bases, and 2 bases lay outside the gene matches. The CDR3 runs 13 residues. The CDR3 sequence: CASSLRDRSPLHF. CDR3 nucleotide sequence: TGTGCCAGCAGTTTGAGGGACAGGTCACCCCTCCACTTT.

The DNA of the CDR3 is TGTGCCAGCAGTTTCCTAGCGGGCCCTAATGAGCAGTTCTTC. Its translation: CASSFLAGPNEQFF. V and J are TRBV6-5 and TRBJ2-1, with 8 bases identical to TRBD2. The V gene's germline CDR1 is MNHEY and CDR2 SVGAGI. The CDR3 covers 14 residues. V lost 4 bases, J lost 7 bases, and 6 bases stayed unmatched.

This rearrangement joins TRBV28 to TRBJ1-2; 7 nucleotides line up with TRBD1. V was pared by 10 bases and J by 4 bases, with 9 bases of the junction left unmatched. Looked up from germline, CDR1 is MDHEN and CDR2 is SYDVKM. This CDR3 is built from 13 residues. The CDR3 sequence: CAIGGQGVYGYTF. The CDR3 nucleotides read TGTGCCATTGGGGGGCAGGGGGTCTATGGCTACACCTTC.

The sample holds one count of this clone. The chain joins TRBV2 to TRBJ2-1; 14 bases fit TRBD2. Germline V gene lookup returns CDR1 SNHLY and CDR2 FYNNEI. The CDR3 is 15 amino acids. J lost 8 bases, V lost 6 bases, and 6 bases had no gene match. The chain's CDR3 is CASSAGTSGRYEQFF. The CDR3 DNA sequence: TGTGCCAGCAGCGCCGGGACTAGCGGGAGATATGAGCAGTTCTTC.

The chain combines TRBV7-9 with TRBJ2-1; D possibly corresponds to TRBD2 (6 bases). Germline lookup yields CDR1 SEHNR and CDR2 FQNEAQ (reference sequence). The V and J ends lost 10 bases and 2 bases respectively, with 21 bases between them. CDR3 length equals 16 residues. CDR3 DNA sequence: TGTGCCATCCCTATAGCTATTGGCGGGGCCTACAATGAGCAGTTCTTC. Its translation is CAIPIAIGGAYNEQFF.

The chain carries TRBV30 and TRBJ1-3; 7 bases align to TRBD1. J was trimmed by 0 bases and V by 3 bases; bases with no gene match: 5. Per the germline V gene, CDR1 is GTSNPN and CDR2 is SVGIG (reference sequence). The CDR3 contains 15 residues. The CDR3 sequence: CAWRPGQSSGNTIYF. In nucleotides, the CDR3 is TGTGCCTGGAGGCCGGGACAGAGCTCTGGAAACACCATATATTTT.

The rearrangement links TRBV19 to TRBJ2-2, with 12 nucleotides matching TRBD2. From germline, CDR1 is LNHDA and CDR2 SQIVND (reference sequence). The CDR3 covers 15 residues. V lost 5 bases to trimming and J lost 6 bases; unmatched junction nucleotides: 4. CDR3 sequence (DNA): TGTGCCAGTAGTGACCGACTAGCGGGGGCCGGGGAGCTGTTTTTT. It encodes CASSDRLAGAGELFF.

This chain uses TRBV10-3 with TRBJ2-2, with D tentatively TRBD2 (6 bases). This CDR3 is 15 amino acids long. V was pared by 4 bases and J by 3 bases, with 12 bases between. Per germline, CDR1 ENHRY and CDR2 SYGVKD. The CDR3 reads CAISAEKRDTGELFF. The CDR3 DNA follows: TGTGCCATCAGTGCGGAAAAGCGGGACACCGGGGAGCTGTTTTTT.

CDR3 sequence (DNA): TGTGCCAGCAGCGTAGGACAGGGAGGTTGGTACGAGCAGTACTTC. Its translation: CASSVGQGGWYEQYF. The chain carries TRBV9 and TRBJ2-7, with D maybe TRBD1 (7 bases). V was cut by 0 bases and J by 4 bases, with 14 bases left in between. CDR3 length: 15 amino acids. In germline, CDR1 is SGDLS, CDR2 YYNGEE.

This chain uses TRBV19 with TRBJ1-2; TRBD1 matches at 12 bases. Germline values: CDR1 LNHDA, CDR2 SQIVND (reference sequence). The CDR3 is made up of 15 amino acids. Trimming took 3 bases from V and 2 from J; bases not matched to a gene: 1. The CDR3 sequence: CASSMGQGANYGYTF. DNA of the CDR3: TGTGCCAGTAGTATGGGACAGGGGGCAAACTATGGCTACACCTTC. Complete variable domain (other parts from reference TRBV19 and TRBJ1-2): DGGITQSPKYLFRKEGQNVTLSCEQNLNHDAMYWYRQDPGQGLRLIYYSQIVNDFQKGDIAEGYSVSREKKESFPLTVTSAQKNPTAFYLCASSMGQGANYGYTFGSGTRLTVV.

Remarks on this clone: Within the sample, other DNA sequences also encode this same CDR3. V gene TRBV21-1 combines with J gene TRBJ2-7; the D call of TRBD2 is as the table states it, not checked on the DNA. TRBV21-1 is listed as a pseudogene. This CDR3 has 12 amino acids. The CDR3 is CASSKGLYEQYF. DNA for the CDR3: TGTGCCAGCAGCAAAGGTTTATACGAGCAGTACTTC.

This rearrangement joins TRBV7-2 to TRBJ2-3, with 8 bases aligning to TRBD2. V dropped 5 bases and J dropped 2; count of bases not matched to a gene: 6. CDR1 and CDR2 (germline): SGHTA, FQGNSA. CDR3 length: 15 amino acids. The CDR3 region has the DNA TGTGCCAGCAGCCCCTGGACTAGCCCCACAGATACGCAGTATTTT. Translated, it gives CASSPWTSPTDTQYF.